In this sample, the clone carrying this T cell receptor (beta chain) turned up once. Its matching antigen is unknown. Germline lookup yields CDR1 MNHEY and CDR2 SVGAGI. This CDR3 region has 13 residues. V shed 2 bases, J shed 12 bases, and the junction held 6 bases outside the gene matches. The sample belongs to a study of T-cell memory formation after mild COVID-19. Study background: TCR clustering was largely donor specific.

Whole-study findings and limits: Pre-infection memory carried some responding clones, suggesting that cross-reactive memory joined. CD4/CD8 balance held among clones contracting day 15 to 85, and later expanders leaned CD4+.

5'RACE with constant-segment primers yielded barcoded, UMI-tagged TCR alpha and TCR beta cDNA libraries. One entry per CDR3 protein results from TCRdb running MiXCR on the 5' RACE reads. The sample holds 350,000 or so distinct CDR3 sequences, around 13% seen once. Sequencing was performed on PBMCs or a T cell subset sorted from them (not recorded which). V and J are TRBV6-5 and TRBJ1-2; 10 bases are a match to TRBD1. This clonotype was sampled from a man aged 18 to 30 who had mild COVID-19 (a few samples of this study predate the infection). Cell type and time point are not known. This chain's CDR3 is CASSYAGQGPDTF. For the CDR3, the DNA is TGTGCCAGCAGTTACGCGGGACAGGGGCCCGACACCTTC.